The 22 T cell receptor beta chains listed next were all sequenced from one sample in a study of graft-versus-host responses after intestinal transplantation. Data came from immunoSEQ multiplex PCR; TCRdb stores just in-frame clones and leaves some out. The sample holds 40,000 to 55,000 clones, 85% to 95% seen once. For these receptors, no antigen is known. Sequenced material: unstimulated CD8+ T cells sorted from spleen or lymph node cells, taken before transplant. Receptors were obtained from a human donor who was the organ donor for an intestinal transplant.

The CDR3 DNA follows: TGTGCCAGCAGCCGTCCGTCGAGCACCTATGGCTACACCTTC. It encodes CASSRPSSTYGYTF. This chain links TRBV5-6 with TRBJ1-2; D gene ambiguous. Trimming removed 4 bases from V and 4 bases from J, with 14 bases in between. The CDR3 length is 14 residues. Looked up from germline, CDR1 is SGHDT and CDR2 is YYEEEE.

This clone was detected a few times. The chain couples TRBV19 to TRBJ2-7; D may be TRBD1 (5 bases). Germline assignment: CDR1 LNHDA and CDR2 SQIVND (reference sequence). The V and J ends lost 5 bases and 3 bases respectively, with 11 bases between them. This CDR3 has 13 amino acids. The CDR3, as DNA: TGTGCCAGTAGTTATGGGCAGGGCTACGAGCAGTACTTC. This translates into CASSYGQGYEQYF.

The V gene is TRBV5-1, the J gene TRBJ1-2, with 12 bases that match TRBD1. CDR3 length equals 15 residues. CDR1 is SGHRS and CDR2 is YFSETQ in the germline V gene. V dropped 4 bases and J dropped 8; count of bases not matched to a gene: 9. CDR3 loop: CASSEGTGGVSGYTF. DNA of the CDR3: TGCGCCAGCAGCGAGGGGACAGGGGGCGTGAGCGGCTACACCTTC.

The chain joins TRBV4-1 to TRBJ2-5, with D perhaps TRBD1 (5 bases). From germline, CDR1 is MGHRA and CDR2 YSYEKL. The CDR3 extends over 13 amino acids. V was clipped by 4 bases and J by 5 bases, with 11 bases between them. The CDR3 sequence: CASSLTVGETQYF. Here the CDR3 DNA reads TGCGCCAGCAGCCTGACAGTAGGGGAGACCCAGTACTTC.

CDR3 DNA: TGTGCCAGCAGCTCTAGGACAGGGGCTTATTTGGGGGCTTTCTTT. This gives the protein CASSSRTGAYLGAFF. The V gene is TRBV11-3, the J gene TRBJ1-1, with TRBD1 matching 9 bases. Trimming removed 4 bases from V and 11 bases from J; junction bases left unmatched: 14. Germline V gene sequence: CDR1 SGHNT, CDR2 YENEEA. CDR3 length equals 15 residues. Variable domain in full (rest from reference TRBV11-3 and TRBJ1-1): EAGVVQSPRYKIIEKKQPVAFWCNPISGHNTLYWYLQNLGQGPELLIRYENEEAVDDSQLPKDRFSAERLKGVDSTLKIQPAELGDSAVYLCASSSRTGAYLGAFFGQGTRLTVV.

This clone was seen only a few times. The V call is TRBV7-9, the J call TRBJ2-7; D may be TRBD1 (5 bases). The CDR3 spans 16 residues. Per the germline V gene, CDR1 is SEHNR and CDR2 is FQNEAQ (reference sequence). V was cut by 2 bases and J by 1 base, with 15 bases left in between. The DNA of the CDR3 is TGTGCCAGCAGCTTATCAATGACAGTCAGATCCTACGAGCAGTACTTC. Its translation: CASSLSMTVRSYEQYF.

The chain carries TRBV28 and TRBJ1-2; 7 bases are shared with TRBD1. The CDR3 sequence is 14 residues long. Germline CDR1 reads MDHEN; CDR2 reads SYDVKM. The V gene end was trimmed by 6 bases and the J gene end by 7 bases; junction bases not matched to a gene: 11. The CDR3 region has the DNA TGTGCCAGCAGCGGAAACACAGGGGAGGGTGGCTACACCTTC. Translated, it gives CASSGNTGEGGYTF.

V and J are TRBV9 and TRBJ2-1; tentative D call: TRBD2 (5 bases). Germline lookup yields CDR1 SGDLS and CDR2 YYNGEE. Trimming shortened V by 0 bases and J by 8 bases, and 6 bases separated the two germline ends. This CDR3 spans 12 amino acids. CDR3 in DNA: TGTGCCAGCAGCGTAGGAGGGCATGAGCAGTTCTTC. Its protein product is CASSVGGHEQFF. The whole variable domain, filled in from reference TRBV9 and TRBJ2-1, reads DSGVTQTPKHLITATGQRVTLRCSPRSGDLSVYWYQQSLDQGLQFLIQYYNGEERAKGNILERFSAQQFPDLHSELNLSSLELGDSALYFCASSVGGHEQFFGPGTRLTVL.

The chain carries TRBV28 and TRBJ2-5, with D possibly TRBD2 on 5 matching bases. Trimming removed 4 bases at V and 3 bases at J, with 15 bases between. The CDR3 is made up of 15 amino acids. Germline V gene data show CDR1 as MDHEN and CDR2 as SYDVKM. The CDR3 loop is CASSSHGVTEETQYF. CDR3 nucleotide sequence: TGTGCCAGCAGTTCCCACGGGGTAACGGAAGAGACCCAGTACTTC.

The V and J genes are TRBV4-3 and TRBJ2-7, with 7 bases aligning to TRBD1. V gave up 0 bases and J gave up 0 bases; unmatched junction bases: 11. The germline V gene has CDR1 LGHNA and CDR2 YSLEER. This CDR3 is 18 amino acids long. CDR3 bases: TGCGCCAGCAGCCAAGAACTCTCGACAGGGCTGGGCTCCTACGAGCAGTACTTC. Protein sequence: CASSQELSTGLGSYEQYF.

CDR3 loop: CASSFLQGFVTNEKLFF. The DNA of the CDR3 is TGTGCCAGCAGCTTCCTTCAGGGGTTCGTCACTAATGAAAAACTGTTTTTT. The rearrangement uses TRBV7-8 and TRBJ1-4, with D possibly matching TRBD1 (6 bases). Looked up from germline, CDR1 is SGHVS and CDR2 is FQNEAQ. Trimming stripped 3 bases from V and 2 bases from J, with 16 bases between. The CDR3 covers 17 residues.

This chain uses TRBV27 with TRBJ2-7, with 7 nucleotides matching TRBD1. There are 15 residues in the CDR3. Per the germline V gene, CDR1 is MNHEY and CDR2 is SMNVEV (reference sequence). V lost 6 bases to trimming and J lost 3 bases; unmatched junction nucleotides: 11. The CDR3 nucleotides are TGTGCCAGCAGCCCCGATTCGGGGACAGACTACGAGCAGTACTTC. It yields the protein CASSPDSGTDYEQYF.

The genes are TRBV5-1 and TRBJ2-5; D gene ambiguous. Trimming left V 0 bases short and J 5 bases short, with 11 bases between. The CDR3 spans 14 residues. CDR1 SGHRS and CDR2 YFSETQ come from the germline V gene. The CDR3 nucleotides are TGCGCCAGCAGCTTGGAGCAAGTTTTGGAGACCCAGTACTTC. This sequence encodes CASSLEQVLETQYF.

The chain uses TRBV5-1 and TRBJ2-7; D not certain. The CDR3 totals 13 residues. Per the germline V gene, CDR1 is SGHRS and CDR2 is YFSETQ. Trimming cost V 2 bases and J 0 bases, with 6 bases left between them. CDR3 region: CASSFESSYEQYF. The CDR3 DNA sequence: TGCGCCAGCAGCTTCGAGAGCTCCTACGAGCAGTACTTC.

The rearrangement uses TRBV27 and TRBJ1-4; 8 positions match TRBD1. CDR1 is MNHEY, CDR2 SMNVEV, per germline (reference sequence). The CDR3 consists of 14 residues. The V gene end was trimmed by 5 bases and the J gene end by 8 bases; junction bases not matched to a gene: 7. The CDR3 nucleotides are TGTGCCAGCAGTCCGACAGGGGAAGGCGAAAAACTGTTTTTT. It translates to CASSPTGEGEKLFF.

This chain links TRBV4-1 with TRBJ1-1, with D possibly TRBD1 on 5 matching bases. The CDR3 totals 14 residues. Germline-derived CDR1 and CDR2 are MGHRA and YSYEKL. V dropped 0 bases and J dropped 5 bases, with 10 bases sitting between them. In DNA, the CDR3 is TGCGCCAGCAGCCAAGATAGAGGGGCAACTGAAGCTTTCTTT. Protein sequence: CASSQDRGATEAFF.

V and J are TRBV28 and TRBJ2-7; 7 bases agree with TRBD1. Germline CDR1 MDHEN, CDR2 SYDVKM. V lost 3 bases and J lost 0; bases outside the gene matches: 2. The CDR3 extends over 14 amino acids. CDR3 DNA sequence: TGTGCCAGCAGTTTCAGGGGGACCTCCTACGAGCAGTACTTC. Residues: CASSFRGTSYEQYF.

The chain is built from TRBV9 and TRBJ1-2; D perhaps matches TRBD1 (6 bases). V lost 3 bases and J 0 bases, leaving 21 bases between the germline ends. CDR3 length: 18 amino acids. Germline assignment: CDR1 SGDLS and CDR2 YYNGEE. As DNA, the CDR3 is TGTGCCAGCAGCGCCTCCTCAACCACACAGGGAGCTAACTATGGCTACACCTTC. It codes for CASSASSTTQGANYGYTF. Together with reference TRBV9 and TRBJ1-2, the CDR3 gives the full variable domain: DSGVTQTPKHLITATGQRVTLRCSPRSGDLSVYWYQQSLDQGLQFLIQYYNGEERAKGNILERFSAQQFPDLHSELNLSSLELGDSALYFCASSASSTTQGANYGYTFGSGTRLTVV.

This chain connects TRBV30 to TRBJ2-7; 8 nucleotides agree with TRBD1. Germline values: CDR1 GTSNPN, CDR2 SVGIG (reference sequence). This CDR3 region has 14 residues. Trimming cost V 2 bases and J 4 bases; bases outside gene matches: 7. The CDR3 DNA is TGTGCCTGGAGTTGGGCAGGGGGCGAATACGAGCAGTACTTC. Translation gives CAWSWAGGEYEQYF.

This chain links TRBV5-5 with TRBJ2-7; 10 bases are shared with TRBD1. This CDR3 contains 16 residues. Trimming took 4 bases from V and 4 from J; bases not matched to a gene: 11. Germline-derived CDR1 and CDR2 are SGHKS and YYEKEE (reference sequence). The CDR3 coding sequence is TGTGCCAGCAGCAAGAATCGACAGGGGGCAACTTACGAGCAGTACTTC. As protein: CASSKNRQGATYEQYF.

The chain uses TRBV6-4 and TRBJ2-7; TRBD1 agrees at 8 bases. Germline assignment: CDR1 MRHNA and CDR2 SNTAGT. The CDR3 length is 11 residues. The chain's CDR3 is CAIGQGSEQYF. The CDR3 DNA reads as TGTGCAATCGGACAGGGTAGCGAGCAGTACTTC.

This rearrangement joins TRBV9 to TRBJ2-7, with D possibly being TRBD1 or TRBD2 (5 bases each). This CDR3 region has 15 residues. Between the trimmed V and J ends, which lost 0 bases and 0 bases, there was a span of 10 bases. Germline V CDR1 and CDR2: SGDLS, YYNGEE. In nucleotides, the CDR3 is TGTGCCAGCAGCGTAGGTGGGGACCACTCCTACGAGCAGTACTTC. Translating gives CASSVGGDHSYEQYF.